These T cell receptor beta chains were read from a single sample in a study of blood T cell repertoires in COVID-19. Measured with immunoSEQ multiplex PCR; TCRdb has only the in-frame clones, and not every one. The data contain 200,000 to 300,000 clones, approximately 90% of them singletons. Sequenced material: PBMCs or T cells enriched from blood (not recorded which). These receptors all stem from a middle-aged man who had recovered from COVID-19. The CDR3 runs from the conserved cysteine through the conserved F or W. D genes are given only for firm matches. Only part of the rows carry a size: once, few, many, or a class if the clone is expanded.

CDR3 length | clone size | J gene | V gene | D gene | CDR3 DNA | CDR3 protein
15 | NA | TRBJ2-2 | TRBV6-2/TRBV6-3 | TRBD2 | TGTGCCAGCAGCCAACTTAGCGGGATGCACGGGGAGCTGTTTTTT | CASSQLSGMHGELFF
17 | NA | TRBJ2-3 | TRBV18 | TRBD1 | TGTGCCAGCTCACCCAGGCCGAGACAGGGTATAGCAGATACGCAGTATTTT | CASSPRPRQGIADTQYF
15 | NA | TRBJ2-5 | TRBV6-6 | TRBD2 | TGTGCCAGCAGTTACTCTACTAGCGGGAGGGAGACCCAGTACTTC | CASSYSTSGRETQYF
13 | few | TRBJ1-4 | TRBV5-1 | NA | TGCGCCAGCAGTCAAGGACAGACAGAAAAACTGTTTTTT | CASSQGQTEKLFF
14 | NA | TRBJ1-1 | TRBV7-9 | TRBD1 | TGTGCCAGCAGTCAACCGGGACAGGACACTGAAGCTTTCTTT | CASSQPGQDTEAFF
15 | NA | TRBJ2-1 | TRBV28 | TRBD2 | TGTGCCAGCAGCCGACTAGCGATATATAACAATGAGCAGTTCTTC | CASSRLAIYNNEQFF
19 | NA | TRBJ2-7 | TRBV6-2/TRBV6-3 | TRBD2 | TGTGCCAGCAGTTACTCCGGGACTAGCGGGAGAGGAAGGGACTACGAGCAGTACTTC | CASSYSGTSGRGRDYEQYF
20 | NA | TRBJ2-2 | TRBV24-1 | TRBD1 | TGTGCCACCAGTGCGCCGGGACAGCGCTCCGCTAGCACCCTCACCGGGGAGCTGTTTTTT | CATSAPGQRSASTLTGELFF
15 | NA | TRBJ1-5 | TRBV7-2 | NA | TGTGCCAGCAGCTTAGTCGGAGAAGGAAATCAGCCCCAGCATTTT | CASSLVGEGNQPQHF
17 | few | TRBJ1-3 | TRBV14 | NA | TGTGCCAGCAGCCGGCAAGGGAGGACGAGCTCTGGAAACACCATATATTTT | CASSRQGRTSSGNTIYF